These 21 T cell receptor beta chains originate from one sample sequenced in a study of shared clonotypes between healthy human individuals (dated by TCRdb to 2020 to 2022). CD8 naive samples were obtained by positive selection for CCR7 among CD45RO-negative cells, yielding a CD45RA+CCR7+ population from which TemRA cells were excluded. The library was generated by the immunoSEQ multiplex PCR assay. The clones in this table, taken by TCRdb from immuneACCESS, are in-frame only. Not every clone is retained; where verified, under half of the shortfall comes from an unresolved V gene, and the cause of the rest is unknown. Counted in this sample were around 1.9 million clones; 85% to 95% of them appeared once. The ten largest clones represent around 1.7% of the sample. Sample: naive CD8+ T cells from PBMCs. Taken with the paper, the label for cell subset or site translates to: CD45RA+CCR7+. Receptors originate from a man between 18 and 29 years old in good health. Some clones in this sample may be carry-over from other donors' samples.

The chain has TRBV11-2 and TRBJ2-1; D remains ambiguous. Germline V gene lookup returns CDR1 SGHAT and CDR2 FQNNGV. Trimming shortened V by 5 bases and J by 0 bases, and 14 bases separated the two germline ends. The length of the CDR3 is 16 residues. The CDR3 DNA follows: TGTGCCAGCAGCACCCCGACTCGCAGCTCCTACAATGAGCAGTTCTTC. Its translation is CASSTPTRSSYNEQFF.

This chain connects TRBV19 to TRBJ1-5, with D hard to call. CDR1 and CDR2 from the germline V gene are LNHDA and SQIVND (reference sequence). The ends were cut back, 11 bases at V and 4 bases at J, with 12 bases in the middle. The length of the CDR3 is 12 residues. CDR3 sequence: CAAGGRNQPQHF. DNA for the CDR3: TGTGCCGCGGGCGGGCGAAATCAGCCCCAGCATTTT.

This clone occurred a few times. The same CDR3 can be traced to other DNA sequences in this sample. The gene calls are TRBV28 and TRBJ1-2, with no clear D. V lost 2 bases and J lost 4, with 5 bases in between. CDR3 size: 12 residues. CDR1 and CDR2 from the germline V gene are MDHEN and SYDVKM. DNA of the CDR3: TGTGCCAGCAGTTTAGGGTCCTATGGCTACACCTTC. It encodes CASSLGSYGYTF.

The CDR3 loop reads CASNQGNTEAFF. In nucleotides, the CDR3 is TGTGCCAGCAATCAGGGAAACACTGAAGCTTTCTTT. This rearrangement joins TRBV6-5 to TRBJ1-1, with D perhaps TRBD1 (5 bases). Trimming removed 7 bases from V and 2 bases from J, with 8 bases in between. Germline-derived CDR1 and CDR2 are MNHEY and SVGAGI. The CDR3 has 12 residues.

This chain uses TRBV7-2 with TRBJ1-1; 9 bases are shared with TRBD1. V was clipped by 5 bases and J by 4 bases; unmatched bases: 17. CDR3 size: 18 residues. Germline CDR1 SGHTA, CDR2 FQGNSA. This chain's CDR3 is CASSMTGTGIRGATEAFF. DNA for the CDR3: TGTGCCAGCAGCATGACCGGGACAGGGATAAGAGGGGCCACTGAAGCTTTCTTT.

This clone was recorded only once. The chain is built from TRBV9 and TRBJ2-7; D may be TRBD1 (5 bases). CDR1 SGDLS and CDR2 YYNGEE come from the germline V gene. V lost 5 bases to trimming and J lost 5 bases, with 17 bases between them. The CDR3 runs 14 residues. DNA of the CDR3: TGTGCCAGCAGTGCAGGGCCAATTTTCAACGAGCAGTACTTC. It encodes CASSAGPIFNEQYF.

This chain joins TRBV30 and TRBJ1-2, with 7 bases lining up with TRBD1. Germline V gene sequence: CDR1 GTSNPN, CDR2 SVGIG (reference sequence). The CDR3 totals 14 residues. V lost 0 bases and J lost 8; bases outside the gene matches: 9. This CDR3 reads CAWSVPRDRHGYTF. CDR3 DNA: TGTGCCTGGAGTGTCCCACGGGACAGACACGGCTACACCTTC.

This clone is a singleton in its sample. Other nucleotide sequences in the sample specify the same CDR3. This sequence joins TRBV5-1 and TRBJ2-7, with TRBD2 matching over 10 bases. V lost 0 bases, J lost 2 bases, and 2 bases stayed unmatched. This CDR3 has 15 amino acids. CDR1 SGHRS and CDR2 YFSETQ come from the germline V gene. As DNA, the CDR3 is TGCGCCAGCAGCTTGGGCCTAGCGGGAGCCTACGAGCAGTACTTC. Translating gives CASSLGLAGAYEQYF.

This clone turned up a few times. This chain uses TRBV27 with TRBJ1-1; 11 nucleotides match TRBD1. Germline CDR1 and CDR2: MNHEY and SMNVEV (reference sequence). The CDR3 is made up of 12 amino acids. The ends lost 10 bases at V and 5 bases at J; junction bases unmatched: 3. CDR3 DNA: TGTGCCACCGGACAGGGGGCAACTGAAGCTTTCTTT. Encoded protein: CATGQGATEAFF.

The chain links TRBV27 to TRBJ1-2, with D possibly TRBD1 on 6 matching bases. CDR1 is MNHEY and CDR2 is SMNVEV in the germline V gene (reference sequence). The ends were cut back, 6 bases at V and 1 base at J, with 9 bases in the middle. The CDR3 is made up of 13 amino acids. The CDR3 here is CASSTGNNYGYTF. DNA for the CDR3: TGTGCCAGCAGCACAGGGAATAACTATGGCTACACCTTC.

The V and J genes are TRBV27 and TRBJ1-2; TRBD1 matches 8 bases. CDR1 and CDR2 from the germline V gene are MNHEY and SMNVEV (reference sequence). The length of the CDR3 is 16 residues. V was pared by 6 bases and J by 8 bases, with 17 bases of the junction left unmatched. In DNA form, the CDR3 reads TGTGCCAGCAGGTTTCGGACAGGGTTTGTTCTTGAAGGCTACACCTTC. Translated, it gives CASRFRTGFVLEGYTF.

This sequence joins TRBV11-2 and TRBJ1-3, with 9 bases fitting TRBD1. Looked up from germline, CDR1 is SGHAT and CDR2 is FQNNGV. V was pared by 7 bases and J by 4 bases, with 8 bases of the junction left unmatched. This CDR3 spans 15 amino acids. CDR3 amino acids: CASKTRTGAGNTIYF. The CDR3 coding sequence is TGTGCCAGCAAAACCAGGACAGGGGCGGGAAACACCATATATTTT.

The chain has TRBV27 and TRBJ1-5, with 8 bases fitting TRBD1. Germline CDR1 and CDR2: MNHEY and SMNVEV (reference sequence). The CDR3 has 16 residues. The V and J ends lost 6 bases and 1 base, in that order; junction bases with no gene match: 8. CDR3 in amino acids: CASSPTGGLSNQPQHF. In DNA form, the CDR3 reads TGTGCCAGCAGCCCCACAGGGGGGTTAAGCAATCAGCCCCAGCATTTT.

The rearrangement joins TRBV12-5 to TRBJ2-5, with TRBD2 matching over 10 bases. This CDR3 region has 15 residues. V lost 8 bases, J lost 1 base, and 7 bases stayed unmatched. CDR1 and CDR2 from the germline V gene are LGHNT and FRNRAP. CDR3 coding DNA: TGTGCTAGTTCGACTGGACTAGCGGCCCAAGAGACCCAGTACTTC. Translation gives CASSTGLAAQETQYF.

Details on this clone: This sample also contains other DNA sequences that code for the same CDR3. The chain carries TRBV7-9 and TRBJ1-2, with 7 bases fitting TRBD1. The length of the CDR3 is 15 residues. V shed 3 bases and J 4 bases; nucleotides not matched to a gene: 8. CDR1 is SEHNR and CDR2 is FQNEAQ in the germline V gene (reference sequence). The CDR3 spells CASSLGTGDPYGYTF. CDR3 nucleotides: TGTGCCAGCAGCTTGGGAACAGGGGACCCCTATGGCTACACCTTC.

The CDR3 coding sequence is TGTGCCAGCAGTTCAAGGGGAATGGATCAGCCCCAGCATTTT. Translating it yields CASSSRGMDQPQHF. The chain has TRBV6-5 and TRBJ1-5; TRBD1 might be the D (5 bases). Trimming cost V 4 bases and J 5 bases, with 12 bases left between them. Per germline, CDR1 MNHEY and CDR2 SVGAGI. The CDR3 runs 14 residues.

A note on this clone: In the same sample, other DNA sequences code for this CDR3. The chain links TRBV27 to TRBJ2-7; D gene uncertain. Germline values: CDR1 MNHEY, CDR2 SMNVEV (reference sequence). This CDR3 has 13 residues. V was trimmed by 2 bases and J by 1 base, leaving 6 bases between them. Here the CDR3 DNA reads TGTGCCAGCAGTTTAGGACGATCCTACGAGCAGTACTTC. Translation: CASSLGRSYEQYF.

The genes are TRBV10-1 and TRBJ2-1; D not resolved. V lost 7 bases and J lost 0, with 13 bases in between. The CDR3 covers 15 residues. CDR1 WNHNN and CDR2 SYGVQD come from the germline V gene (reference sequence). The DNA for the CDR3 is TGCGCCAGCAAGCGCGTTGAGAGCTCCTACAATGAGCAGTTCTTC. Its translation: CASKRVESSYNEQFF.

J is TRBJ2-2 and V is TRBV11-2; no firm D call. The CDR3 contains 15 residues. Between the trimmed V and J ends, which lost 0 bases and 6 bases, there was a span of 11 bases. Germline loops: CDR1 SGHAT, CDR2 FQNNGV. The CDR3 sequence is CASSLDAPPAGELFF. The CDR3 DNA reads TGTGCCAGCAGCTTAGACGCACCCCCCGCCGGGGAGCTGTTTTTT.

CDR3 loop: CASSVKRVSSYNEQFF. In DNA form, the CDR3 reads TGTGCCAGCAGTGTAAAGCGGGTGAGCTCCTACAATGAGCAGTTCTTC. The chain is built from TRBV6-4 and TRBJ2-1; D possibly corresponds to TRBD2 (6 bases). Between the trimmed V and J ends, which lost 4 bases and 0 bases, there was a span of 13 bases. The germline CDR1 and CDR2 sequences are MRHNA and SNTAGT. The CDR3 length is 16 residues.

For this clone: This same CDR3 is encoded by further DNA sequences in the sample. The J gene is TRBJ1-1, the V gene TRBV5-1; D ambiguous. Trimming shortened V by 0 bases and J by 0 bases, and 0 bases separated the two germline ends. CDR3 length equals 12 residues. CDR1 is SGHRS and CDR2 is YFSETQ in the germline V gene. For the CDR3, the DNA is TGCGCCAGCAGCTTGGTGAACACTGAAGCTTTCTTT. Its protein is CASSLVNTEAFF.